This T cell receptor beta chain was observed in a study of shared clonotypes between healthy human individuals. On the study more broadly: Aged between 18 and 49, the donors were a couple of women and a few men.

Sequencing was performed with immunoSEQ multiplex PCR; in TCRdb, only in-frame clones are kept and a portion is missing. Among 2 million to 3 million clones listed, approximately 93% were seen once. The J segment lost 7 bases and the V segment lost 5 bases, leaving 7 bases of the junction unmatched. From germline, CDR1 is SGHTA and CDR2 FQGNSA. This CDR3 region has 14 residues. Material: naive CD4+ T cells from PBMCs. Noted subset: CD45RA+ positively selected. The sequence derives from a man younger than 35 in good health. Some clones in this sample may be carry-over from other donors' samples. The V call is TRBV7-2, the J call TRBJ2-5; TRBD2 agrees at 10 bases. The CDR3 protein is CASSTRTSGPTQYF. The CDR3 bases are TGTGCCAGCAGCACCCGGACTAGCGGCCCGACCCAGTACTTC.